This entry describes one TCR beta chain. As yet, its antigen is unknown. Measured with immunoSEQ multiplex PCR; TCRdb has only the in-frame clones, and not every one. The sample consists of around 2.3 million clones, approximately 95% of them appearing once. The data stem from a study of shared clonotypes between healthy human individuals. Study at large: The study drew on a couple of women and a few men aged 18 to 49 as donors. The study used three CD4 naive, three CD4 memory, two CD8 naive and one CD8 memory plate per donor. Regarding the study as a whole: Sequencing of the sorted subsets was shown by rarefaction to be incomplete despite large depth.

The sample comprised naive CD4+ T cells sorted from blood. Subset of the sample: CD45RA+ positively selected. The receptor was isolated from a man aged 18 to 35 in good health.

The CDR3 nucleotides are TGTGCCACCAGGAAGGGGCATACCTATGGCTACACCTTC. Its protein product is CATRKGHTYGYTF. This rearrangement joins TRBV6-5 to TRBJ1-2, with D tentatively TRBD1 (5 bases). V was cut by 10 bases and J by 4 bases, with 16 bases left in between. CDR1 MNHEY and CDR2 SVGAGI come from the germline V gene. The CDR3 consists of 13 residues.